This TCR beta chain came from a study of blood T cell repertoires in COVID-19. At the level of the study: There were acute and convalescent COVID-19 samples, and they came from the United States, Italy and Spain. The cDNA or gDNA used as material had been derived from T cells, B-cell-depleted T cells, or PBMCs.

As originally analysed: Scientists estimated how many nucleated cells there were by amplifying reference gene primers. Using immunoSEQ multiplex PCR, the repertoire was profiled, and TCRdb retains in-frame clones only, with some absent. V, J and clone size are taken as reported in that table, and D and trimming were inferred from the DNA itself. The sample lists tens of thousands of clones; around 83% were seen once. The length of the CDR3 is 13 residues. Trimming left V 1 base short and J 5 bases short, with 8 bases between. Per the germline V gene, CDR1 is SEHNR and CDR2 is FQNEAQ (reference sequence).

The gene calls are TRBV7-9 and TRBJ1-1, with D uncertain. This TCR was sampled from a man older than 75 with acute or convalescent COVID-19. Material: peripheral blood. CDR3 coding DNA: TGTGCCAGCAGCTTAGGACAAAGTACTGAAGCTTTCTTT. Protein sequence: CASSLGQSTEAFF.